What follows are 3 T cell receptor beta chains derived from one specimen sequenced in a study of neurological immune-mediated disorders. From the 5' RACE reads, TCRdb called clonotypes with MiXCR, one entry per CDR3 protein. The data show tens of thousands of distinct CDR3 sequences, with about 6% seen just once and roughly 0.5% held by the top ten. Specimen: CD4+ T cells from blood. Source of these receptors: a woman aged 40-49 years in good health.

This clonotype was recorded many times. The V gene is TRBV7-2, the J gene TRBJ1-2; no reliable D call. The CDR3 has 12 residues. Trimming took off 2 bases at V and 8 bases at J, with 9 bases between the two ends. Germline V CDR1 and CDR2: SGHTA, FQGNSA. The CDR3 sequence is CASSLWAEGYTF. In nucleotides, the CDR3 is TGTGCCAGCAGCTTATGGGCGGAGGGCTACACCTTC.

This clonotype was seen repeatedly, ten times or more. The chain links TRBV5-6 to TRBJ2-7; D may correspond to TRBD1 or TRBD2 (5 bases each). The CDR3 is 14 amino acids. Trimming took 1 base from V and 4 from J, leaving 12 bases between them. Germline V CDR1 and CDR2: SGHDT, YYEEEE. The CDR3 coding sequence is TGTGCCAGCAGCTTGCCCGGGACCGGGTACGAGCAGTACTTC. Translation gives CASSLPGTGYEQYF.

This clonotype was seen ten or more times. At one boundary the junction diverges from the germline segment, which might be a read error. In DNA form, the CDR3 reads TGCGCCAGCAGTTTGGCCGGCACGGGATCCCAGTACTTC. Amino acid sequence: CASSLAGTGSQYF. The chain combines TRBV5-1 with TRBJ2-5; possible D gene TRBD2, 5 bases. From germline, CDR1 is SGHRS and CDR2 YFSETQ. The CDR3 is made up of 13 amino acids.